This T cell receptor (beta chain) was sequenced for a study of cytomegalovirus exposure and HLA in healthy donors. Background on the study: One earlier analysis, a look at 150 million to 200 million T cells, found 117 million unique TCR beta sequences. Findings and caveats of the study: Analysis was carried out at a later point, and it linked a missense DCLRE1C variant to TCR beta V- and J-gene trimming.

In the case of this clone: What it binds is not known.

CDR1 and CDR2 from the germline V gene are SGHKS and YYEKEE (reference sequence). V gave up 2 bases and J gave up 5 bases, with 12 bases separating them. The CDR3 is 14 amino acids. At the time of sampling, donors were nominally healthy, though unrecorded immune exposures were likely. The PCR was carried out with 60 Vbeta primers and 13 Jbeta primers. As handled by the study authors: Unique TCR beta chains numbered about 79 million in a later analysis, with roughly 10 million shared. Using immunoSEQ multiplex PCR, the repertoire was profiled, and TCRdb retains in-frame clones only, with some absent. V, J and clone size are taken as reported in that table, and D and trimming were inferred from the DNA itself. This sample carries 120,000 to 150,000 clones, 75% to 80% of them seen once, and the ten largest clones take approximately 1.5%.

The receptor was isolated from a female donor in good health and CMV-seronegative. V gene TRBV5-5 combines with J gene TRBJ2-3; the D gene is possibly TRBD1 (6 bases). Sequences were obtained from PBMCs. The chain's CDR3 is CASSFYGQKDTQYF. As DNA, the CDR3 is TGTGCCAGCAGCTTTTACGGACAGAAAGATACGCAGTATTTT.